Below are 32 T cell receptor beta chains sequenced from a single sample in a study of human T cells and chemical hapten exposure. Stated time point: patch test 3, about 24 weeks after DPC sensitization. Noted treatment: therapeutic diphenylcyclopropenone sensitization with weekly scalp DPC. TCRdb re-analysed the RACE reads in MiXCR, keeping a single row per CDR3 protein. The repertoire holds 180,000 or so distinct CDR3 sequences, with under 25% as singletons. The specimen comprised whole blood, sampled in connection with sensitization to the hapten diphenylcyclopropenone (DPC). The receptors stem from a woman aged 40 to 49 with alopecia areata. Some clones in this sample may be carry-over from other donors' samples.

The J gene is TRBJ1-5, the V gene TRBV12-3 or TRBV12-4; D is possibly TRBD1 (5 bases). The CDR3 loop spans 15 amino acids. Deletions cut 3 bases from V and 1 base from J, with 10 bases between. This chain's CDR3 is CASSLGGKSNQPQHF. The CDR3 DNA reads as TGTGCCAGCAGTTTGGGGGGGAAGAGCAATCAGCCCCAGCATTTT.

The J gene is TRBJ1-2, the V gene TRBV19; the D gene is possibly TRBD1 (6 bases). The germline CDR1 and CDR2 sequences are LNHDA and SQIVND (reference sequence). Trimming stripped 7 bases from V and 8 bases from J, with 11 bases between. This CDR3 spans 11 amino acids. This CDR3 reads CASNQGRGYTF. CDR3 sequence (DNA): TGTGCCAGTAACCAGGGGCGCGGCTACACCTTC.

This clonotype has a handful of counts. The V and J genes are TRBV10-3 and TRBJ2-3; 7 positions agree with TRBD1. From germline, CDR1 is ENHRY and CDR2 SYGVKD. The CDR3 runs to 13 residues. Trimming cost V 4 bases and J 4 bases; bases outside gene matches: 2. The CDR3 nucleotides are TGTGCCATCAGTGGTCAGGGGGCAGATACGCAGTATTTT. This translates into CAISGQGADTQYF.

The chain links TRBV29-1 to TRBJ2-1, with a possible D match to TRBD2 (6 bases). Trimming cost V 0 bases and J 12 bases, with 15 bases left between them. The CDR3 extends over 13 amino acids. Germline V lookup: CDR1 SQVTM, CDR2 ANQGSEA. CDR3 in DNA: TGCAGCGTTGAAGATTTGCCCTTGGGGGGGCAGTTCTTC. Residues: CSVEDLPLGGQFF.

The rearrangement links TRBV29-1 to TRBJ2-5; D is unresolved. Per the germline V gene, CDR1 is SQVTM and CDR2 is ANQGSEA. This CDR3 spans 15 amino acids. Deletions cut 2 bases from V and 4 bases from J, with 17 bases between. The CDR3 DNA reads as TGCAGCGTTGAACCGGCCCAACAAGCTCGAGAGACCCAGTACTTC. This sequence encodes CSVEPAQQARETQYF.

This clonotype has a count of ten or more. This sequence joins TRBV27 and TRBJ2-2, with TRBD2 matching over 7 bases. The CDR3 sequence is 15 residues long. The V and J ends lost 8 bases and 1 base, in that order; junction bases with no gene match: 7. Per germline, CDR1 MNHEY and CDR2 SMNVEV (reference sequence). CDR3 sequence: CASGPGLRNTGELFF. Written as DNA, the CDR3 is TGTGCCAGCGGACCGGGACTAAGGAACACCGGGGAGCTGTTTTTT.

J is TRBJ1-2 and V is TRBV7-9; D not resolved. Germline values: CDR1 SEHNR, CDR2 FQNEAQ (reference sequence). The CDR3 is 14 amino acids. Trimming left V 11 bases short and J 0 bases short, with 16 bases between. The CDR3 nucleotides are TGTGCCGAACTTCCGACCGAAACTAACTATGGCTACACCTTC. Protein product: CAELPTETNYGYTF.

The rearrangement uses TRBV6-5 and TRBJ1-1, with TRBD1 identical over 10 bases. Trimming cost V 5 bases and J 4 bases; bases outside gene matches: 4. CDR1 is MNHEY, CDR2 SVGAGI, per germline. The CDR3 is 14 amino acids. The CDR3 DNA is TGTGCCAGCAGTCGTTGGACAGGGGGCACTGAAGCTTTCTTT. Protein product: CASSRWTGGTEAFF.

This clonotype has ten or more counts. The chain combines TRBV29-1 with TRBJ2-7; 7 bases agree with TRBD1. Germline lookup yields CDR1 SQVTM and CDR2 ANQGSEA. CDR3 length equals 15 residues. Unmatched junction bases numbered 14, after V lost 5 bases and J lost 4 bases. The CDR3 coding sequence is TGCAGCGTTCGCAACCGGGACAGCGACTATTACGAGCAGTACTTC. It is translated as CSVRNRDSDYYEQYF.

The CDR3 DNA sequence: TGTGCCAGCAGCCCCCCAACCTACGAGCAGTACTTC. This codes for CASSPPTYEQYF. The chain employs TRBV7-2 and TRBJ2-7; D is undetermined. Germline assignment: CDR1 SGHTA and CDR2 FQGNSA. V was shortened by 5 bases and J by 2 bases, with 7 bases between the two germline ends. There are 12 residues in the CDR3.

The rearrangement uses TRBV11-2 and TRBJ1-5, with D tentatively TRBD1 (5 bases). The CDR3 runs 15 residues. Germline assignment: CDR1 SGHAT and CDR2 FQNNGV. Trimming pared 5 bases from V and 4 bases from J, leaving 15 bases between. Written as DNA, the CDR3 is TGTGCCAGCAGCCTGGTCGGGGACGGTAATCAGCCCCAGCATTTT. This translates into CASSLVGDGNQPQHF. Drawing the rest from reference TRBV11-2 and TRBJ1-5, the complete variable domain is EAGVAQSPRYKIIEKRQSVAFWCNPISGHATLYWYQQILGQGPKLLIQFQNNGVVDDSQLPKDRFSAERLKGVDSTLKIQPAKLEDSAVYLCASSLVGDGNQPQHFGDGTRLSIL.

The CDR3 bases are TGCAGCGTTGCGGGGACAGAGCAAGAGACCCAGTACTTC. This encodes CSVAGTEQETQYF. The chain couples TRBV29-1 to TRBJ2-5; 7 nucleotides agree with TRBD1. The CDR3 contains 13 residues. Germline CDR1 reads SQVTM; CDR2 reads ANQGSEA. The J segment lost 2 bases and the V segment lost 4 bases, leaving 4 bases of the junction unmatched.

J is TRBJ1-1 and V is TRBV5-1; TRBD1 is a possible D gene (6 bases). This CDR3 has 16 residues. Trimming took 1 base from V and 10 from J, leaving 23 bases between them. In germline, CDR1 is SGHRS, CDR2 YFSETQ. CDR3 sequence (DNA): TGCGCCAGCAGCTTGATCGGACAGTCCTACGAACTAGGAGCTTTCTTT. It is translated as CASSLIGQSYELGAFF.

The chain links TRBV7-9 to TRBJ1-6; D unclear. The germline V gene encodes CDR1 SEHNR and CDR2 FQNEAQ (reference sequence). Trimming removed 2 bases at V and 8 bases at J, with 13 bases between. The CDR3 extends over 15 amino acids. The CDR3 DNA reads as TGTGCCAGCAGCTTATTGGGAATTGAGGATTCACCCCTCCACTTT. Its translation is CASSLLGIEDSPLHF.

The CDR3 nucleotides read TGTGCCAGCAGTAAATCAGGGGGCTGGGAGACCCAGTACTTC. Translating it yields CASSKSGGWETQYF. V gene TRBV12-3 or TRBV12-4 combines with J gene TRBJ2-5, with 8 nucleotides matching TRBD1. This CDR3 is built from 14 residues. V lost 5 bases to trimming and J lost 5 bases; unmatched junction nucleotides: 7.

This clonotype appeared a few times. The chain links TRBV20-1 to TRBJ2-1; TRBD2 aligns across 7 bases. CDR3 size: 12 residues. The junction had 6 bases not matched to a gene; V was cut back by 4 bases and J by 9 bases. Germline CDR1 reads DFQATT; CDR2 reads SNEGSKA (reference sequence). The CDR3 reads CSATSGGREQFF. The CDR3 coding sequence is TGCAGTGCTACTAGCGGAGGCCGTGAGCAGTTCTTC.

This clonotype showed up just a few times. This chain links TRBV7-8 with TRBJ1-2, with D uncertain. V was trimmed by 1 base and J by 6 bases, leaving 12 bases between them. Per germline, CDR1 SGHVS and CDR2 FQNEAQ. The CDR3 contains 14 residues. DNA of the CDR3: TGTGCCAGCAGCTTAGTTGCATTGATTGATGGCTACACCTTC. Encoded protein: CASSLVALIDGYTF.

The table lists this clonotype with a few counts. This chain uses TRBV27 with TRBJ2-7, with 12 bases that match TRBD2. Germline V lookup: CDR1 MNHEY, CDR2 SMNVEV (reference sequence). This CDR3 comprises 14 residues. J gave up 5 bases and V 4 bases, and 3 bases lay outside the gene matches. The CDR3 reads CASSSLAGGDEQYF. The CDR3 coding sequence is TGTGCCAGCAGTTCGCTAGCGGGAGGGGACGAGCAGTACTTC.

This clonotype was counted only a few times. The chain joins TRBV7-6 to TRBJ2-4; 10 bases are a match to TRBD1. CDR3 length: 15 amino acids. J gave up 8 bases and V 5 bases, and 9 bases lay outside the gene matches. CDR1 is SGHVS and CDR2 is FNYEAQ in the germline V gene. The CDR3 DNA follows: TGTGCCAGCAGCCCGCGACAGGGGGCGGAAGACATTCAGTACTTC. It encodes CASSPRQGAEDIQYF.

This chain uses TRBV20-1 with TRBJ2-7; no clear D. V was clipped by 3 bases and J by 0 bases, with 12 bases between them. The CDR3 length is 14 residues. Germline V gene sequence: CDR1 DFQATT, CDR2 SNEGSKA (reference sequence). The chain's CDR3 is CSASDAKSSYEQYF. DNA of the CDR3: TGCAGTGCTAGTGACGCTAAGAGCTCCTACGAGCAGTACTTC.

The genes are TRBV28 and TRBJ2-3; D possibly matches TRBD1 or TRBD2 (5 bases each). The CDR3 runs 17 residues. Germline assignment: CDR1 MDHEN and CDR2 SYDVKM. Trimming shortened V by 4 bases and J by 3 bases, and 20 bases separated the two germline ends. The CDR3 bases are TGTGCCAGCAGTTCCCCCTCCGGGACCTTCTCGACAGATACGCAGTATTTT. This translates into CASSSPSGTFSTDTQYF.

This chain joins TRBV29-1 and TRBJ2-3; D may be TRBD2 (6 bases). Germline V gives CDR1 SQVTM, CDR2 ANQGSEA. Trimming pared 2 bases from V and 1 base from J, leaving 13 bases between. CDR3 size: 15 residues. The CDR3 nucleotides are TGCAGCGTTGAATGGGGCGGGAAGGGCACAGATACGCAGTATTTT. Protein: CSVEWGGKGTDTQYF.

The chain recombines TRBV27 with TRBJ2-5; D is undetermined. The CDR3 consists of 13 residues. The germline CDR1 and CDR2 sequences are MNHEY and SMNVEV (reference sequence). V lost 7 bases, J lost 0 bases, and 9 bases lay in between. The CDR3 bases are TGTGCCAGCACCCTATACAACCAAGAGACCCAGTACTTC. Translating it yields CASTLYNQETQYF.

This clonotype was seen a handful of times. The CDR3 DNA sequence: TGTGCCAGCAGCCTAAACGGACTAGCGGGTTTCTACGAGCAGTACTTC. Residues: CASSLNGLAGFYEQYF. The V gene is TRBV7-2, the J gene TRBJ2-7, with 11 nucleotides matching TRBD2. The CDR3 totals 16 residues. J was trimmed by 3 bases and V by 5 bases; bases with no gene match: 9. Germline V gives CDR1 SGHTA, CDR2 FQGNSA.

The chain links TRBV5-4 to TRBJ2-7; TRBD1 matches 9 bases. V dropped 5 bases and J dropped 5; count of bases not matched to a gene: 5. The CDR3 has 13 residues. CDR1 and CDR2 from the germline V gene are SGHNT and YYREEE (reference sequence). CDR3 region: CASRRTGVDEQYF. The CDR3, as DNA: TGTGCCAGCAGACGGACAGGGGTCGACGAGCAGTACTTC.

The V gene is TRBV9, the J gene TRBJ2-1, with D possibly being TRBD1 or TRBD2 (6 bases each). V was trimmed by 0 bases and J by 8 bases, leaving 15 bases between them. CDR3 length: 15 amino acids. Germline V gene data show CDR1 as SGDLS and CDR2 as YYNGEE. The chain's CDR3 is CASSVARGAMDEQFF. The CDR3 nucleotides read TGTGCCAGCAGCGTAGCTAGGGGGGCGATGGATGAGCAGTTCTTC.

The chain uses TRBV15 and TRBJ1-5; the D is unclear. V lost 1 base and J 4 bases, leaving 8 bases between the germline ends. CDR3 size: 14 residues. CDR1 and CDR2 (germline): LNHNV, YYDKDF (reference sequence). CDR3 loop: CATSRAFSNQPQHF. The CDR3 DNA reads as TGTGCCACCAGCAGAGCGTTTTCTAATCAGCCCCAGCATTTT.

This clonotype was seen repeatedly, ten times or more. V gene TRBV10-3 combines with J gene TRBJ2-1; D may be TRBD1 (6 bases). V was shortened by 3 bases and J by 8 bases, with 8 bases between the two germline ends. The CDR3 covers 12 residues. CDR1 is ENHRY and CDR2 is SYGVKD in the germline V gene. The CDR3 coding sequence is TGTGCCATCAGTGACAGGGGCTATGAGCAGTTCTTC. Protein: CAISDRGYEQFF.

About this clonotype itself: A read error may produce the germline difference seen at one junction end. V gene TRBV7-7 combines with J gene TRBJ2-5; tentatively, D is TRBD1 or TRBD2 (5 bases each). The CDR3 loop spans 15 amino acids. Looked up from germline, CDR1 is SSHAT and CDR2 is FNYEAQ (reference sequence). The CDR3 region has the DNA TGTGCTAGCAGCTTAGTGGGGGACCGTTGGGAGACCCAGTACTTC. Protein product: CASSLVGDRWETQYF.

J is TRBJ2-1 and V is TRBV24-1; 13 nucleotides match TRBD2. J was trimmed by 1 base and V by 8 bases; bases with no gene match: 10. CDR1 is KGHDR, CDR2 SFDVKD, per germline. The CDR3 covers 18 residues. Here the CDR3 DNA reads TGTGCCACCAAAGACTCCGGGACTAGCGGGAAATCCTACAATGAGCAGTTCTTC. This sequence encodes CATKDSGTSGKSYNEQFF.

This clonotype was counted only a few times. The chain couples TRBV28 to TRBJ2-2; 9 nucleotides agree with TRBD2. Germline assignment: CDR1 MDHEN and CDR2 SYDVKM. With 6 bases clipped from V and 8 bases from J, the junction kept 1 base outside the gene matches. The CDR3 has 12 residues. The CDR3 region has the DNA TGTGCCAGCAGCGGACTAGCGGGGGAGCTGTTTTTT. Encoded protein: CASSGLAGELFF.

This clonotype was found a few times. The V call is TRBV12-3 or TRBV12-4, the J call TRBJ2-1; 8 bases map to TRBD1. This CDR3 spans 16 amino acids. Losses at the gene ends were 1 base for V and 10 bases for J; bases not matched to a gene: 12. CDR3 amino acids: CASSLGPGGRSGEQFF. CDR3 coding DNA: TGTGCCAGCAGTTTAGGTCCAGGGGGCAGGTCGGGCGAGCAGTTCTTC.